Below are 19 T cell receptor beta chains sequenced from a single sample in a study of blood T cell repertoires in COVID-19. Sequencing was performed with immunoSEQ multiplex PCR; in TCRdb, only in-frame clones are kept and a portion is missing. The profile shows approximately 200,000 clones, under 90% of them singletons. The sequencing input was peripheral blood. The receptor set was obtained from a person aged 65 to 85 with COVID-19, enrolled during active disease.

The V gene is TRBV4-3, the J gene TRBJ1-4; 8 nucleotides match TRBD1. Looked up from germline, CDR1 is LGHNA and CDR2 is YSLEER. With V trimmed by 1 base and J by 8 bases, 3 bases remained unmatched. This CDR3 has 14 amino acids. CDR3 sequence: CASSQGQGREKLFF. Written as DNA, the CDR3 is TGCGCCAGCAGCCAAGGACAGGGGCGCGAAAAACTGTTTTTT.

The CDR3 DNA reads as TGTGCCAGCAGCAACAGGGACGTTGGCTATGGCTACACCTTC. Translation: CASSNRDVGYGYTF. The V gene is TRBV7-2, the J gene TRBJ1-2, with TRBD1 as a possible D gene (6 bases). Germline V lookup: CDR1 SGHTA, CDR2 FQGNSA. With 5 bases removed from V and 4 bases from J, the gap between germline ends came to 14 bases. The length of the CDR3 is 14 residues.

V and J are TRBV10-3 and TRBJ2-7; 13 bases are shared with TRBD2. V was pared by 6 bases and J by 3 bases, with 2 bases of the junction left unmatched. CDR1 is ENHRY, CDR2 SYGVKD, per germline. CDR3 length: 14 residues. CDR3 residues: CAISGTSGNYEQYF. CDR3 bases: TGTGCCATCAGCGGGACTAGCGGGAACTACGAGCAGTACTTC.

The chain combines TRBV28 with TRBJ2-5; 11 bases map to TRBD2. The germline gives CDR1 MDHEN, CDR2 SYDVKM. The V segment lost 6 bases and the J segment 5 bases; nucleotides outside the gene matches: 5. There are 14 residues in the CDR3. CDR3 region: CASRLAGGRETQYF. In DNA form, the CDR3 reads TGTGCCAGCAGGCTAGCGGGAGGACGGGAGACCCAGTACTTC.

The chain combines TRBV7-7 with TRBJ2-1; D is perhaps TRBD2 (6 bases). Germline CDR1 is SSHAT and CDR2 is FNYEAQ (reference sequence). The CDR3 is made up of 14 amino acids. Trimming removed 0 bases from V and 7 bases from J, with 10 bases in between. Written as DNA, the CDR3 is TGTGCCAGCAGCTTAGCGAGTGGGGGGAATGAGCAGTTCTTC. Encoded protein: CASSLASGGNEQFF.

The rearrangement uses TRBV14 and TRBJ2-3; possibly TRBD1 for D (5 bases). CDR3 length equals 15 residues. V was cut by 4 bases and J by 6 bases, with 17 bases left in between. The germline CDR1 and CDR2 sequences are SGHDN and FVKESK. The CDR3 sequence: CASSLLGVTGDTQYF. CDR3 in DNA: TGTGCCAGCAGCCTCTTAGGGGTCACCGGGGATACGCAGTATTTT.

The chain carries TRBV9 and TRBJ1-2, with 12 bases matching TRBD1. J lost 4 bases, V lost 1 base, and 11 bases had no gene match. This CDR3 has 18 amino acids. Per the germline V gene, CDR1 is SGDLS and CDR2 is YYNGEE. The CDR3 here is CASSVRSGGQGAGYGYTF. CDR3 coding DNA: TGTGCCAGCAGCGTAAGGAGCGGGGGACAGGGGGCTGGCTATGGCTACACCTTC. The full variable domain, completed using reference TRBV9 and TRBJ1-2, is DSGVTQTPKHLITATGQRVTLRCSPRSGDLSVYWYQQSLDQGLQFLIQYYNGEERAKGNILERFSAQQFPDLHSELNLSSLELGDSALYFCASSVRSGGQGAGYGYTFGSGTRLTVV.

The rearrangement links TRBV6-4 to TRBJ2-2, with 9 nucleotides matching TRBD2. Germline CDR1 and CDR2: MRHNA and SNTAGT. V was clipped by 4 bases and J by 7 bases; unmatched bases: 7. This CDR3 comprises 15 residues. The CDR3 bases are TGTGCCAGCAGTGCCCATAGCGGGAGTGGCGGGGAGCTGTTTTTT. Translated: CASSAHSGSGGELFF.

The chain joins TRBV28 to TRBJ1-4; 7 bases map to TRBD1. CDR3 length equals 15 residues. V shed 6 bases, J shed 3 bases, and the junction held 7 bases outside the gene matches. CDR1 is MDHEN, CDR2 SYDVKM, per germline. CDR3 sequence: CASSLPGGANEKLFF. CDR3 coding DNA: TGTGCCAGCAGCCTCCCAGGGGGTGCTAATGAAAAACTGTTTTTT.

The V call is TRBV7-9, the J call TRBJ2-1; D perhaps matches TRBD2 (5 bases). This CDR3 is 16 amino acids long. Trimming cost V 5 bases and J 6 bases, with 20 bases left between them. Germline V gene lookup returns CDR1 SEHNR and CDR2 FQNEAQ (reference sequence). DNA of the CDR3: TGTGCCAGCAGCACCGAGACTACCGCCGAACTCAATGAGCAGTTCTTC. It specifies CASSTETTAELNEQFF.

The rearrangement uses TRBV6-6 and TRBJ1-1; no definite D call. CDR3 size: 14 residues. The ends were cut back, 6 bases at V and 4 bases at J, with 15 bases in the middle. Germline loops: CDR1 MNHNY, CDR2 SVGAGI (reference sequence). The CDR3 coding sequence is TGTGCCAGCAGCCGTGAAACGGGTGGCACTGAAGCTTTCTTT. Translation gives CASSRETGGTEAFF.

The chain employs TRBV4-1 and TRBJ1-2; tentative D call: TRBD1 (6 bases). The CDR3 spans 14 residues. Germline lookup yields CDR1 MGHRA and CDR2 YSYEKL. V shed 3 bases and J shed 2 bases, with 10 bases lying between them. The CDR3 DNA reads TGCGCCAGCAGCCATCAAACAGGGAACTATGGCTACACCTTC. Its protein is CASSHQTGNYGYTF.

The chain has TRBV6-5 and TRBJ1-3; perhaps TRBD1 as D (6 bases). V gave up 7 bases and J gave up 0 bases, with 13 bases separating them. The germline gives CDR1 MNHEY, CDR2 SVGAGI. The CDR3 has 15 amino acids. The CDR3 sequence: CASNGRDNSGNTIYF. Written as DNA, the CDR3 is TGTGCCAGCAATGGCCGGGACAACTCTGGAAACACCATATATTTT.

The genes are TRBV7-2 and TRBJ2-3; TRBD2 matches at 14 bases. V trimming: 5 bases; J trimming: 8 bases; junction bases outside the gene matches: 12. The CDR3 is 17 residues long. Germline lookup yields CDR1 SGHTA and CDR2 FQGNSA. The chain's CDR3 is CASSPRTSGGPGGTQYF. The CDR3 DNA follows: TGTGCCAGCAGCCCGAGGACTAGCGGGGGGCCAGGTGGTACGCAGTATTTT.

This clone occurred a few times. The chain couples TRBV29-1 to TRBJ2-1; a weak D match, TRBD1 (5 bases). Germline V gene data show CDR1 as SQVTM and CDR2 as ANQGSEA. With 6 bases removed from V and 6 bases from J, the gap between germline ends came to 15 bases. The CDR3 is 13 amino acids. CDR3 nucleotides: TGCAGCGTAGTTGACAGTTTTGCCAATGAGCAGTTCTTC. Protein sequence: CSVVDSFANEQFF.

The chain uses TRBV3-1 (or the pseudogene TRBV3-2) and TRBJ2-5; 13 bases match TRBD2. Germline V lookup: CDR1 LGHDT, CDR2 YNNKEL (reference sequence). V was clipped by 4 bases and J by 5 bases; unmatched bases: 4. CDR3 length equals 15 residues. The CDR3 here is CASSRGTSGTETQYF. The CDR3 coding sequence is TGTGCCAGCAGCCGAGGGACTAGCGGGACCGAGACCCAGTACTTC.

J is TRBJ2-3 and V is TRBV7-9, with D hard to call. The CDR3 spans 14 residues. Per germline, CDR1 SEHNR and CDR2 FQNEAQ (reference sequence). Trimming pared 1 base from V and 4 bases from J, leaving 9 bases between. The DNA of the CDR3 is TGTGCCAGCAGCTTAGGTCTAGTCCCAGATACGCAGTATTTT. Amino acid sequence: CASSLGLVPDTQYF.

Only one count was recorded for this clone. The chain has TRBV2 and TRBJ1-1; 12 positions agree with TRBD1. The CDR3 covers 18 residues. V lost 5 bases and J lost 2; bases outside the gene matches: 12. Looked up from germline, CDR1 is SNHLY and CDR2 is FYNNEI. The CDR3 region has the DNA TGTGCCAGCAGTAACGAATACCCCGGGACAGGGGGCAACACTGAAGCTTTCTTT. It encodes CASSNEYPGTGGNTEAFF.

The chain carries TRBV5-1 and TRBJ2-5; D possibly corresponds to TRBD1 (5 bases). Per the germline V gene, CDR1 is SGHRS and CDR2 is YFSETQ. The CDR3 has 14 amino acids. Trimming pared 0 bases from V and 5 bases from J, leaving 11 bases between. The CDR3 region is CASSLGTIQETQYF. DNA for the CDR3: TGCGCCAGCAGCTTGGGGACAATCCAGGAGACCCAGTACTTC.